This is a list of T cell receptor beta chains from one sample in a study of T cell repertoires in cytomegalovirus infection. TCRdb fed the reads into MiXCR, producing one record per CDR3 protein. The sample has about a million distinct CDR3 sequences, approximately 31% seen once; the top ten hold about an eighth. These receptors have no known antigen. The specimen comprised cultured CD8+ T cells from PBMCs, sampled from culture after CMV antigen stimulation. All receptors derive from a human donor in good health (CMV status not recorded). Some clones in this sample may be carry-over from other donors' samples. Each CDR3 is given with its conserved first and last residue. A D gene is named only where the DNA matches it firmly. Clone size is shown for a subset of rows, as once, few, many or a class of expanded clone.

TRBV4-1	TRBD2	TRBJ2-1	many	TGCGCCAGCAGCCAGCATCTACTAGCGGGGGGGCTAGATGAGCAGTTCTTC	CASSQHLLAGGLDEQFF
TRBV7-6	-	TRBJ2-1	few	TGTGCCAGCAGCTTAAAGGGGGGCGGTTGGTACAATGAGCAGTTCTTC	CASSLKGGGWYNEQFF
TRBV2	TRBD1	TRBJ1-2	many	TGTGCCAGCAGTGGGGCCGGGACAGAGTATGGCTACACCTTC	CASSGAGTEYGYTF
TRBV12-3/TRBV12-4	-	TRBJ1-2	few	TGTGCCAGCAGTTTAGGGACTTCGAAAGTAGGCTACACCTTC	CASSLGTSKVGYTF
TRBV9	-	TRBJ2-3	-	TGTGCCAGCAGCGCCAGCGACTCCACAGATACGCAGTATTTT	CASSASDSTDTQYF
TRBV20-1	-	TRBJ2-7	few	TGCAGTGCACGCCGGGCCTTATCTCACGAGCAGTACTTC	CSARRALSHEQYF
TRBV19	-	TRBJ1-1	-	TGTGCCAGTAGTGCTGGTGAGGGAGACACTGAAGCTTTCTTT	CASSAGEGDTEAFF
TRBV7-9	-	TRBJ2-2	few	TGTGCCAGCAGCTTAGGTTTCCGGACACCGAACACCGGGGAGCTGTTTTTT	CASSLGFRTPNTGELFF
TRBV11-2	-	TRBJ2-2	-	TGTGCCAGCAGACAGCCGACCGGGGAGCTGTTTTTT	CASRQPTGELFF
TRBV28	-	TRBJ2-4	few	TGTGCCAGCCGCGGGACATCTGACATTCAGTACTTC	CASRGTSDIQYF
TRBV7-8	TRBD1	TRBJ1-3	few	TGTGCCAGCAGCCCGGGACAGGGGGCGAGGTTAGACACCATATATTTT	CASSPGQGARLDTIYF
TRBV19	-	TRBJ1-6	-	TGTGCCAGTAGTATCCCCTCGAGGTGGTCACCCCTCCACTTT	CASSIPSRWSPLHF
TRBV28	TRBD2	TRBJ2-1	-	TGTGCCAGCAGTTTACCTACTAGCGGGGGGGCTTGGCACAATGAGCAGTTCTTC	CASSLPTSGGAWHNEQFF
TRBV10-2	TRBD1	TRBJ2-5	few	TGCGCCAGCAGCCCGGACAGGAACCCACAGTACTTC	CASSPDRNPQYF
TRBV10-3	TRBD1	TRBJ1-2	-	TGTGCCATTGGGACAGGGGGACTGGACTATGGCTACACCTTC	CAIGTGGLDYGYTF
TRBV6-6	-	TRBJ2-3	few	TGTGCCAGCAGTTACTACCAGCCGGGACACTCAGGAATTACGCAGTATTTT	CASSYYQPGHSGITQYF
TRBV4-3	-	TRBJ1-4	-	TGCGCCAGCAGCCAAGATATGGGAACGGATGAAAAACTGTTTTTT	CASSQDMGTDEKLFF
TRBV7-8	-	TRBJ2-3	-	TGTGCCAGCAGCCCCCCACAGGGTCTAATAGATACGCAGTATTTT	CASSPPQGLIDTQYF
TRBV6-1	-	TRBJ2-7	-	TGTGCCAGCAGCCCCAGATTTTTCGGAGGAGTCTCCTACGAGCAGTACTTC	CASSPRFFGGVSYEQYF
TRBV10-3	-	TRBJ2-2	-	TGTGCCATCTCTGTCGGGGGCCAGGCGAACACCGGGGAGCTGTTTTTT	CAISVGGQANTGELFF
TRBV9	TRBD1	TRBJ1-1	-	TGTGCCAGCAGCGTAGGGGGACAGGGGGCTGACACTGAAGCTTTCTTT	CASSVGGQGADTEAFF
TRBV19	TRBD1	TRBJ1-2	few	TGTGCCAGTAGCCCGACAGGGTTGTACGGCTATGGCTACACCTTC	CASSPTGLYGYGYTF
TRBV27	-	TRBJ2-1	-	TGTGCCAACAGTTGGGGGCCCATTTACAATGAGCAGTTCTTC	CANSWGPIYNEQFF
TRBV6-5	-	TRBJ2-3	few	TGTGCCAGCAGTGAGGGTTTTGGACTCACAGATACGCAGTATTTT	CASSEGFGLTDTQYF
TRBV28	-	TRBJ2-7	few	TGTGCCAGCAGTTTCCAAGGGCAGGCCGAGCAGTACTTC	CASSFQGQAEQYF
TRBV27	TRBD2	TRBJ2-2	-	TGTGCCAGCAGCCACAGGATCCTAGCGGGGGGGCGTACCGGGGAGCTGTTTTTT	CASSHRILAGGRTGELFF
TRBV6-5	-	TRBJ1-1	few	TGTGCCAGCAGTTATCACAGGGAGTCTGAAGCTTTCTTT	CASSYHRESEAFF
TRBV27	TRBD1	TRBJ2-3	-	TGTGCCAGCAGCGAGACAGGGGGCGTACAAGATACGCAGTATTTT	CASSETGGVQDTQYF
TRBV29-1	-	TRBJ1-2	-	TGCAGCGTTGAACAGGGAGAGGGCTACACCTTC	CSVEQGEGYTF
TRBV12-3/TRBV12-4	-	TRBJ2-1	many	TGTGCCAGCAGCTACACAATAGCTTACAATGAGCAGTTCTTC	CASSYTIAYNEQFF
TRBV25-1	-	TRBJ1-2	-	TGTGCCAGCAGTGAATCAACGAGGGCCGCTGACTATGGCTACACCTTC	CASSESTRAADYGYTF
TRBV27	-	TRBJ1-2	few	TGTGCCAGCAGTTTACCGGGTCGTGGTGGCTACACCTTC	CASSLPGRGGYTF
TRBV4-1	-	TRBJ2-1	-	TGCGCCAGCAGCCAAGGTTATGCGGGGTGGAGCTCCTACAATGAGCAGTTCTTC	CASSQGYAGWSSYNEQFF
TRBV6-6	-	TRBJ2-4	-	TGTGCCAGCAGTTACGGGACACCGATCACCAAAAACATTCAGTACTTC	CASSYGTPITKNIQYF
TRBV5-6	-	TRBJ2-3	-	TGTGCCAGCAGCTTGGTGGCTAGCCGAACTAGCACAGATACGCAGTATTTT	CASSLVASRTSTDTQYF
TRBV7-2	TRBD2	TRBJ2-1	-	TGTGCCAGCACCTCCACCAGCGGGGGGGCCGGGGATGAGCAGTTCTTC	CASTSTSGGAGDEQFF
TRBV15	-	TRBJ1-3	-	TGTGCCACCAGCAGAGATAAGGGAGCCGGAAACACCATATATTTT	CATSRDKGAGNTIYF
TRBV19	-	TRBJ1-5	-	TGTGCCAGTCTAGCGGAGAGGCTTAGCAATCAGCCCCAGCATTTT	CASLAERLSNQPQHF
TRBV27	-	TRBJ2-1	many	TGTGCCAGCAGTTTTGGGGGGCCCTACAATGAGCAGTTCTTC	CASSFGGPYNEQFF
TRBV28	TRBD1	TRBJ1-4	-	TGTGCCAGCAGCCACGGACAGGGAGTATTAACTGCAACTAATGAAAAACTGTTTTTT	CASSHGQGVLTATNEKLFF
TRBV2	TRBD2	TRBJ2-3	-	TGTGCCAGCAGTGGACTAGCGGGGGATGGGACGCAGTATTTT	CASSGLAGDGTQYF
TRBV6-5	-	TRBJ2-3	-	TGTGCCAGCAGTCCCGGGGGCCTAAGCACAGATACGCAGTATTTT	CASSPGGLSTDTQYF
TRBV7-9	TRBD2	TRBJ2-5	few	TGTGCCAGCAGCTTAGGGGAGCGGGGGTCGAAAGAGACCCAGTACTTC	CASSLGERGSKETQYF
TRBV6-4	TRBD2	TRBJ2-1	-	TGTGCCAGCAGTGAGGGGGGGACTGATTCCAATGAGCAGTTCTTC	CASSEGGTDSNEQFF
TRBV5-4	-	TRBJ1-6	few	TGTGCCAGCAGCCCCGACGGAGATAATTCACCCCTCCACTTT	CASSPDGDNSPLHF
TRBV27	TRBD1	TRBJ1-5	-	TGTGCCAGCAGTTCTCTCGGACAGGGGGCCGGTCAGCCCCAGCATTTT	CASSSLGQGAGQPQHF
TRBV10-3	-	TRBJ2-1	-	TGTGCCATCAGTGAAGATAGGGGGAGGGGTATCGGTGAGCAGTTCTTC	CAISEDRGRGIGEQFF
TRBV7-6	-	TRBJ1-5	many	TGTGCCAGCAGCTTAGTGGCAGGGAATCAGCCCCAGCATTTT	CASSLVAGNQPQHF
TRBV4-3	-	TRBJ1-6	-	TGCGCCAGCAGCCAAGACATTAGCTCCTATAATTCACCCCTCCACTTT	CASSQDISSYNSPLHF
TRBV7-8	TRBD1	TRBJ1-3	many	TGTGCCAGCAGCTGGGCCCGGGACAGTACTGTCTCTGGAAACACCATATATTTT	CASSWARDSTVSGNTIYF
TRBV7-8	-	TRBJ2-5	many	TGTGCCAGCATTTATCGAAAGGGGGGGCAAGAGACCCAGTACTTC	CASIYRKGGQETQYF
TRBV19	TRBD1	TRBJ1-1	-	TGTGCCAGTACCCCTGGGACAGGGGGCTATATGAACACTGAAGCTTTCTTT	CASTPGTGGYMNTEAFF
TRBV7-3	TRBD1	TRBJ1-2	-	TGTGCCAGCAGCCTAGGGGACAGCAAAATTGAAGGCTACACCTTC	CASSLGDSKIEGYTF
TRBV4-3	-	TRBJ2-1	-	TGCGCCAGCAGCCAAGAAGGTGCCAGGGTTTATGAGCAGTTCTTC	CASSQEGARVYEQFF
TRBV24-1	TRBD2	TRBJ2-3	-	TGTGCCACCAGTGATCTAAGACTAGCGGGCGATACGCAGTATTTT	CATSDLRLAGDTQYF